The 5 T cell receptor beta chains listed next were all sequenced from one sample in a study of blood T cells in healthy people across ages. A J-beta primer mix and a sample-barcoded 5' primer were used in a second PCR of roughly 6 to 11 cycles. One entry per CDR3 protein, called by TCRdb with MiXCR from the 5' RACE reads. The sample contains 500,000 to 550,000 distinct CDR3 sequences, 24% of which appear only once. This sample also appeared in a second study, on T cells of mothers and their children.

Sequenced input: blood. These receptors were collected from a boy aged 5 to 17 in good health.

The V call is TRBV24-1, the J call TRBJ2-1, with 11 bases that match TRBD2. The CDR3 is made up of 18 amino acids. J lost 2 bases, V lost 2 bases, and 7 bases had no gene match. Germline lookup yields CDR1 KGHDR and CDR2 SFDVKD. CDR3 DNA sequence: TGTGCCACCAGTGATTCCTCACTAGCGGGGGCAACCTACAATGAGCAGTTCTTC. Residues: CATSDSSLAGATYNEQFF.

This clonotype came up many times. The gene calls are TRBV29-1 and TRBJ1-1, with 9 nucleotides matching TRBD1. Germline CDR1 and CDR2: SQVTM and ANQGSEA. V trimming: 5 bases; J trimming: 3 bases; junction bases outside the gene matches: 7. This CDR3 spans 14 amino acids. CDR3 loop: CSVLTGGLDTEAFF. In DNA form, the CDR3 reads TGCAGCGTTTTGACAGGGGGATTAGACACTGAAGCTTTCTTT.

This clonotype was recorded at least ten times. The DNA for the CDR3 is TGTGCCAGCAGCCAAGAGGGACAGGGGACCCAGTACTTC. It translates to CASSQEGQGTQYF. This chain links TRBV3-1 with TRBJ2-5; 9 bases map to TRBD1. After removal of 0 bases from V and 7 bases from J, the junction contained 0 bases not matched to a gene. The germline V gene encodes CDR1 LGHDT and CDR2 YNNKEL (reference sequence). The CDR3 is 13 amino acids.

The gene calls are TRBV7-2 and TRBJ2-1; 9 bases map to TRBD1. This CDR3 is 16 amino acids long. The trim removed 5 bases at V and 5 bases at J, leaving 10 bases unmatched. Germline V gene lookup returns CDR1 SGHTA and CDR2 FQGNSA. The CDR3 protein is CASSATTTGGDNEQFF. In nucleotides, the CDR3 is TGTGCCAGCAGCGCGACCACGACAGGGGGGGACAATGAGCAGTTCTTC.

This clonotype has just a few counts. The chain combines TRBV28 with TRBJ2-7; TRBD2 aligns across 9 bases. The CDR3 consists of 15 residues. Germline lookup yields CDR1 MDHEN and CDR2 SYDVKM. J was trimmed by 5 bases and V by 1 base; bases with no gene match: 6. This CDR3 is CASSLLLAGENEQYF. CDR3 nucleotides: TGTGCCAGCAGTTTATTGTTAGCGGGAGAAAACGAGCAGTACTTC.